The 4 T cell receptor beta chains presented below share a single source sample, sequenced in a study of T-cell memory formation after mild COVID-19. TCRdb re-called the 5' RACE reads through MiXCR, storing one row per CDR3 protein. The sample gives more than 200,000 distinct CDR3 sequences, about a sixth of which show up once; roughly 3.6% is in the top ten. The sequenced sample consisted of PBMCs or a T cell subset sorted from them (not recorded which). The source of these receptors is a man aged 18 to 30 who had mild COVID-19 (a few samples of this study predate the infection). Cell type and time point are not known.

This clonotype was observed many times. V usage is TRBV10-3 and J usage is TRBJ2-1; TRBD1 agrees at 11 bases. Germline assignment: CDR1 ENHRY and CDR2 SYGVKD. The CDR3 totals 12 residues. The ends lost 4 bases at V and 15 bases at J; junction bases unmatched: 5. The CDR3 DNA reads TGTGCCATCAGTGCGGGACAGGGGGGTCGGTTCTTC. This gives the protein CAISAGQGGRFF.

This clonotype was observed at least ten times. This sequence joins TRBV2 and TRBJ2-4, with D unclear. Germline V gene lookup returns CDR1 SNHLY and CDR2 FYNNEI. The CDR3 totals 14 residues. V lost 3 bases and J 0 bases, leaving 6 bases between the germline ends. This CDR3 reads CASSDWAAKNIQYF. In nucleotides, the CDR3 is TGTGCCAGCAGTGACTGGGCAGCCAAAAACATTCAGTACTTC.

This sequence joins TRBV28 and TRBJ1-2, with D maybe TRBD1 (5 bases). Looked up from germline, CDR1 is MDHEN and CDR2 is SYDVKM. The CDR3 spans 15 residues. V lost 6 bases, J lost 8 bases, and 22 bases lay in between. The CDR3: CASSSPGNRVRGYTF. The CDR3 bases are TGTGCCAGCAGCTCCCCAGGGAATCGGGTTAGAGGCTACACCTTC.

This clonotype was counted only a few times. V is TRBV12-3 or TRBV12-4 and J is TRBJ2-2; 10 bases fit TRBD1. This CDR3 has 16 amino acids. Losses at the gene ends were 4 bases for V and 3 bases for J; bases not matched to a gene: 5. Here the CDR3 reads CASSSGDRGYTGELFF. CDR3 nucleotides: TGTGCCAGCAGTTCCGGGGACAGGGGATACACCGGGGAGCTGTTTTTT.